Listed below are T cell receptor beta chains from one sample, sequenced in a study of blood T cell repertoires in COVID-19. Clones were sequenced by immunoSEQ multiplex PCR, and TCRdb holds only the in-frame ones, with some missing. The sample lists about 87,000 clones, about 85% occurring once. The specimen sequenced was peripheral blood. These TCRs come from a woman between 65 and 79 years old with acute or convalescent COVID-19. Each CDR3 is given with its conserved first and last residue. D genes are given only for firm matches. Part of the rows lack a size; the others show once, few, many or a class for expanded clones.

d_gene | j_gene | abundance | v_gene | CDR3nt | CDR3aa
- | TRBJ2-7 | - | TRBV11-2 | TGTGCCAGCAGCTTACGGCAGGGTCTCTACGAGCAGTACTTC | CASSLRQGLYEQYF
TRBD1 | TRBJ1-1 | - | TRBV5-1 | TGCGCCAGCAGGGAGGACAGGGGGCCCACTGAAGCTTTCTTT | CASREDRGPTEAFF
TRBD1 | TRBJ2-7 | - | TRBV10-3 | TGTGCCATCAGTGAGGGACAGGGGGATCCCTACGAGCAGTACTTC | CAISEGQGDPYEQYF
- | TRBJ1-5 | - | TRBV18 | TGTGCCAGCTCACGATTAGGACAGATAGATCAGCCCCAGCATTTT | CASSRLGQIDQPQHF
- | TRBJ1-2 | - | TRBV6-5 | TGTGCCAGCATGGGGGGGAACTATGGCTACACCTTC | CASMGGNYGYTF
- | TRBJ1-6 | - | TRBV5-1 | TGCGCCAGCAGCTTGGTCCCTTCGGGAGATTCACCCCTCCACTTT | CASSLVPSGDSPLHF
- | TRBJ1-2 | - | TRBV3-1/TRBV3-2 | TGTGCCAGCAGCCTCAATCCGGGACTGTATGGCTACACCTTC | CASSLNPGLYGYTF
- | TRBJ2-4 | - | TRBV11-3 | TGTGCCAGCAGCCTAGGGGCAGGGAATGGAAACATTCAGTACTTC | CASSLGAGNGNIQYF
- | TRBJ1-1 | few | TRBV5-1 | TGCGCCAGCAGCTTTAGCGGTGGGAACACTGAAGCTTTCTTT | CASSFSGGNTEAFF
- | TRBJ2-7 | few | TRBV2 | TGTGCCAGCAGGGACTTCCACTACGAGCAGTACTTC | CASRDFHYEQYF
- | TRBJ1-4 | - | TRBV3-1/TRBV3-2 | TGTGCCAGCAGCCAAGGACAGGTCGAAAAACTGTTTTTT | CASSQGQVEKLFF
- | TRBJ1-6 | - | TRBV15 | TGTGCCACCAGCAGAGATAGGGGAATCGGGAGTTCACCCCTCCACTTT | CATSRDRGIGSSPLHF
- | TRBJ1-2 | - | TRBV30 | TGTGCCTGGAGTGTTGTGACGGGTGGCTACACCTTC | CAWSVVTGGYTF
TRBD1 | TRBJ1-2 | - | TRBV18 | TGTGCCAGCTCACGAGGGACAGCCGGGGATGGCTACACCTTC | CASSRGTAGDGYTF
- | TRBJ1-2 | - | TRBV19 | TGTGCCAGTAGTCCGTGGAGGAGGGTGGACTATGGCTACACCTTC | CASSPWRRVDYGYTF
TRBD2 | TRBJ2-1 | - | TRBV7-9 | TGTGCCAGCAGCCCGACTAGCGGGGAGCCTATCCCGCGCAATGAGCAGTTCTTC | CASSPTSGEPIPRNEQFF
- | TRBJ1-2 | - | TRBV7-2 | TGTGCCAGCAGCTTAGTAGGGGGGGATGGCTACACCTTC | CASSLVGGDGYTF
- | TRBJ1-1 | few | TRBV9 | TGTGCCAGCAGCGTAGTCGGCTCAGGGAGGTTAACTGAAGCTTTCTTT | CASSVVGSGRLTEAFF
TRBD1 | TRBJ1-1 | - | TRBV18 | TGTGCCAGCTCACCGACAGGGTTTACTGAAGCTTTCTTT | CASSPTGFTEAFF
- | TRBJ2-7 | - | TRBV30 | TGTGCCTGGGGCAGTTACTCCTACGAGCAGTACTTC | CAWGSYSYEQYF
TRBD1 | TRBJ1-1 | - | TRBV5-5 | TGTGCCAGCAGCATGGCACCGGGACAGGGTGCTGAAGCTTTCTTT | CASSMAPGQGAEAFF
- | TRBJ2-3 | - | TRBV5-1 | TGCGCCAGCAGCTTGAAAGGGGCGCAGGATACGCAGTATTTT | CASSLKGAQDTQYF
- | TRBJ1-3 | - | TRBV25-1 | TGTGCCAGCAGTGAACCCGGGGGAAACACCATATATTTT | CASSEPGGNTIYF